This T cell receptor beta chain stems from a study of T cell repertoires in cytomegalovirus infection. Overall study context: Recently described HLA-C-restricted plus well-studied HLA-B-restricted CMV epitopes were used. Matching HLA type and CMV infection were both indicated by public TCR beta signatures.

Study-wide results and limits: Within the response measured ex vivo, HLA-C-restricted CMV-specific TCR beta clonotypes were dominant.

Looked up from germline, CDR1 is MGHDK and CDR2 is SYGVNS. The ends were cut back, 2 bases at V and 9 bases at J, with 14 bases in the middle. The CDR3 is 14 residues long. Points on this clonotype: Its antigen remains unknown.

TCRdb reanalysed the reads using MiXCR and keeps one entry per CDR3 protein. The table lists about 500,000 distinct CDR3 sequences, 33% of them singletons. This specimen was cultured PBMCs, taken from culture after CMV antigen stimulation. The V gene is TRBV25-1, the J gene TRBJ2-1; D is uncertain. This receptor was obtained from a human donor in good health (CMV status not recorded). Some clones in this sample may be carry-over from other donors' samples. CDR3 sequence reads: CASSEVLVGGEQFF. The CDR3 coding sequence is TGTGCCAGCAGTGAAGTTTTAGTGGGTGGTGAGCAGTTCTTC. The variable domain in full, completed from reference TRBV25-1 and TRBJ2-1, reads EADIYQTPRYLVIGTGKKITLECSQTMGHDKMYWYQQDPGMELHLIHYSYGVNSTEKGDLSSESTVSRIRTEHFPLTLESARPSHTSQYLCASSEVLVGGEQFFGPGTRLTVL.